This is a list of T cell receptor beta chains from one sample in a study of long-term antiretroviral therapy in people with HIV. Method: immunoSEQ multiplex PCR; TCRdb's copy keeps in-frame clones and lacks some. The profile shows about 38,000 clones, around 80% of them singletons. The specimen comprised unsorted PBMCs, sampled 1.5 years after starting antiretroviral therapy. These receptor sequences come from a man younger than 35 with HIV. The conserved cysteine and the conserved F or W are not part of the CDR3 here. A D gene is named only where the DNA matches it firmly.

TRBV2	TRBD1	TRBJ2-7	ASTGQGKREQY
TRBV18	TRBD1	TRBJ1-1	ASFRGQNTEAF
TRBV9	.	TRBJ1-1	AITWGDEAF
TRBV13	.	TRBJ2-3	ASSPPGRTRTDTQY
TRBV29-1	.	TRBJ1-2	SVAVPADYGYT
TRBV7-8	.	TRBJ2-5	ASSLGGQETQY
TRBV5-1	.	TRBJ1-1	ASSLEGGSFTEAF
TRBV5-1	TRBD1	TRBJ2-2	ASSSGQGPTGELF
TRBV9	TRBD2	TRBJ2-1	ASSPWTSGSNEQF
TRBV20-1	.	TRBJ2-1	SAKALFEQF
TRBV7-2	.	TRBJ2-7	ASSLAGDEQY
TRBV7-9	.	TRBJ2-1	ASSLLGRGQF